These 10 T cell receptor beta chains were sequenced from one sample in a study of T cell repertoires in cytomegalovirus infection (dated by TCRdb to the late 2010s). Sequencing relied on an Illumina HiSeq 1500. TCRdb reworked the public reads: Q25 trimming with fastp, MiXCR clone assembly, productive beta chains retained. Identical CDR3 protein sequences are pooled into one entry, listed with their most common genes and DNA. The sample includes 450,000 to 600,000 distinct CDR3 sequences, with approximately 11% observed a single time. Roughly 10% of the sample is held by the ten biggest clonotypes. Input material: PBMCs. Source of these receptors: a human donor in good health (CMV status not recorded). Some clones in this sample may be carry-over from other donors' samples.

This clonotype was counted at least ten times. This chain joins TRBV7-3 and TRBJ2-3, with TRBD2 identical over 7 bases. Germline assignment: CDR1 SGHTA and CDR2 FQGTGA. Losses at the gene ends were 1 base for V and 6 bases for J; bases not matched to a gene: 4. This CDR3 contains 14 residues. The CDR3 bases are TGTGCCAGCAGCTTAATTGGGGGGGGTGATACGCAGTATTTT. Its translation: CASSLIGGGDTQYF. The variable domain in full, with the rest retrieved from reference TRBV7-3 and TRBJ2-3, is GAGVSQTPSNKVTEKGKYVELRCDPISGHTALYWYRQSLGQGPEFLIYFQGTGAADDSGLPNDRFFAVRPEGSVSTLKIQRTERGDSAVYLCASSLIGGGDTQYFGPGTRLTVL.

Many counts were recorded for this clonotype. This chain joins TRBV4-1 and TRBJ1-5; 7 nucleotides match TRBD1. The CDR3 has 16 residues. The J segment lost 6 bases and the V segment lost 0 bases, leaving 8 bases of the junction unmatched. CDR1 and CDR2 from the germline V gene are MGHRA and YSYEKL. The CDR3 reads CASSQDSPRGAQPQHF. The CDR3 region has the DNA TGCGCCAGCAGCCAAGATAGTCCCAGGGGGGCTCAGCCCCAGCATTTT.

This clonotype turned up a few times. At one of its ends the junction is not consistent with the germline gene, which may arise from a read error. The rearrangement links TRBV7-7 to TRBJ2-3; TRBD2 agrees at 13 bases. Germline assignment: CDR1 SSHAT and CDR2 FNYEAQ (reference sequence). The CDR3 spans 17 residues. CDR3 in DNA: TGTGCTAGCAGCGTAGTACCGGGACTAGCGGGATTAAATACGCAGTATTTT. It yields the protein CASSVVPGLAGLNTQYF.

The gene calls are TRBV6-2 or TRBV6-3 and TRBJ2-2, with D tentatively TRBD2 (5 bases). This CDR3 contains 14 residues. V gave up 7 bases and J gave up 2 bases, with 11 bases separating them. CDR1 and CDR2 (germline): MNHEY, SVGEGT. This CDR3 reads CASTRLLNTGELFF. CDR3 DNA: TGTGCCAGCACTAGACTACTAAACACCGGGGAGCTGTTTTTT.

This clonotype was seen repeatedly, ten times or more. In nucleotides, the CDR3 is TGTGCCAGCAGCTTATCTAAAATCGCTTTCTTT. Its translation is CASSLSKIAFF. The J gene is TRBJ1-1, the V gene TRBV7-2; D ambiguous. The CDR3 extends over 11 amino acids. Germline V gene lookup returns CDR1 SGHTA and CDR2 FQGNSA. V gave up 2 bases and J gave up 11 bases, with 9 bases separating them.

In its sample, this clonotype was seen many times. The CDR3 here is CASSQGSGELFF. The CDR3 nucleotides are TGTGCCAGCAGTCAGGGGTCCGGGGAGCTGTTTTTT. The J gene is TRBJ2-2, the V gene TRBV6-6, with D possibly matching TRBD1 (6 bases). The CDR3 has 12 residues. Germline V lookup: CDR1 MNHNY, CDR2 SVGAGI (reference sequence). Trimming removed 5 bases from V and 6 bases from J, with 7 bases in between.

The chain is built from TRBV6-1 and TRBJ2-2, with TRBD2 matching 12 bases. The CDR3 loop spans 20 amino acids. Germline V gene lookup returns CDR1 MNHNS and CDR2 SASEGT. J lost 1 base, V lost 1 base, and 10 bases had no gene match. The CDR3 reads CASSEDGTLLAGGNTGELFF. Here the CDR3 DNA reads TGTGCCAGCAGTGAAGACGGAACTTTACTAGCGGGGGGGAACACCGGGGAGCTGTTTTTT.

This clonotype was seen repeatedly, ten times or more. The CDR3 here is CSARNRNSGNTIYF. The CDR3 region has the DNA TGCAGTGCTAGAAACAGGAACTCTGGAAACACCATATATTTT. The gene calls are TRBV20-1 and TRBJ1-3; D might be TRBD1 (5 bases). The CDR3 has 14 amino acids. Trimming cost V 2 bases and J 0 bases, with 8 bases left between them. The germline gives CDR1 DFQATT, CDR2 SNEGSKA (reference sequence).

There are many counts of this clonotype. The chain recombines TRBV7-2 with TRBJ1-2; TRBD1 matches 8 bases. Losses at the gene ends were 4 bases for V and 5 bases for J; bases not matched to a gene: 6. The CDR3 covers 14 residues. The germline V gene encodes CDR1 SGHTA and CDR2 FQGNSA. DNA for the CDR3: TGTGCCAGCAGCTGGAAGGACAGGGATTATGGCTACACCTTC. Translating gives CASSWKDRDYGYTF.

This clonotype was counted between two and nine times. V usage is TRBV20-1 and J usage is TRBJ2-2; no reliable D call. Trimming left V 5 bases short and J 5 bases short, with 12 bases between. CDR3 length: 13 residues. CDR1 is DFQATT, CDR2 SNEGSKA, per germline (reference sequence). The CDR3 bases are TGCAGTGCTCCCCTTGGATTTACCGGGGAGCTGTTTTTT. It is translated as CSAPLGFTGELFF.